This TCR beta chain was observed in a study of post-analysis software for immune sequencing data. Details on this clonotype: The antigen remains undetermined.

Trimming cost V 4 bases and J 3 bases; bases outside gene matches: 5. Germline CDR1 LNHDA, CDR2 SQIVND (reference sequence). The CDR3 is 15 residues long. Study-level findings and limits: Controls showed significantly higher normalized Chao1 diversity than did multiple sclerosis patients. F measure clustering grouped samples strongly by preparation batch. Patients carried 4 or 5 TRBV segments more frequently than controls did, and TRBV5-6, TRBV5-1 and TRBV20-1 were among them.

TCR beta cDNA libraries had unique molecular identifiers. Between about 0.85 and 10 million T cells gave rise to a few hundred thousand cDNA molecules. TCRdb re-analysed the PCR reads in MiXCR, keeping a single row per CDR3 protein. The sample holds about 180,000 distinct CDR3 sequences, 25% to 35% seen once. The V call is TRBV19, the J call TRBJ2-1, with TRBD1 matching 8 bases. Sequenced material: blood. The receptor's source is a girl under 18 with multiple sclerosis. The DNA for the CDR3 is TGTGCCAGTAGTAATAGACAGGGGAACTACAATGAGCAGTTCTTC. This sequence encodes CASSNRQGNYNEQFF.